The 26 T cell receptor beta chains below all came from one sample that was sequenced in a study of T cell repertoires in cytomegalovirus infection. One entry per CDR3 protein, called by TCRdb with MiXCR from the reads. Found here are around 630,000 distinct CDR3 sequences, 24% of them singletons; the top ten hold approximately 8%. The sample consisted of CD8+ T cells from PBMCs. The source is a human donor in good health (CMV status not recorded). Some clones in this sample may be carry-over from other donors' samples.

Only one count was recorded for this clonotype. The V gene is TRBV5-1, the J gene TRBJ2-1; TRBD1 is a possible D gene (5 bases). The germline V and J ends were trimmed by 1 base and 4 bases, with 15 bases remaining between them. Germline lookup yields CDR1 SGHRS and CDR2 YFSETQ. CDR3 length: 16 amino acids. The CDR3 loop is CASSLSRDRDYNEQFF. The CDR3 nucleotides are TGCGCCAGCAGCTTGTCAAGAGACAGAGATTACAATGAGCAGTTCTTC.

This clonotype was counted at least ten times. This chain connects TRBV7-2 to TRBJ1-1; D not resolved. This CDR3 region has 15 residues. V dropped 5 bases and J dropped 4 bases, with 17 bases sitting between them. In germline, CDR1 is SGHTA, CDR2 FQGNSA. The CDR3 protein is CASSPLVIMSTEAFF. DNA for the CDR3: TGTGCCAGCAGCCCCTTGGTAATTATGAGCACTGAAGCTTTCTTT.

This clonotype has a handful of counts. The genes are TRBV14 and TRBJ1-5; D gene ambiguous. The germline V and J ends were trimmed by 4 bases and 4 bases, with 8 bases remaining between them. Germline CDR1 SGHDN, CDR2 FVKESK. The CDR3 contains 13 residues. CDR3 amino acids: CASSPHPNQPQHF. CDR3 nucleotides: TGTGCCAGCAGCCCCCATCCTAATCAGCCCCAGCATTTT.

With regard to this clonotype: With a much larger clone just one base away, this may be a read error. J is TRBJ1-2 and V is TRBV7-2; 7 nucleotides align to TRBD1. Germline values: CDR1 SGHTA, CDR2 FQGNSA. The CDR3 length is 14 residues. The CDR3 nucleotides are TGTGCCAACAGCTTAGAGCGGGGACAGTATGGCTACACCTTC. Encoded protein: CANSLERGQYGYTF.

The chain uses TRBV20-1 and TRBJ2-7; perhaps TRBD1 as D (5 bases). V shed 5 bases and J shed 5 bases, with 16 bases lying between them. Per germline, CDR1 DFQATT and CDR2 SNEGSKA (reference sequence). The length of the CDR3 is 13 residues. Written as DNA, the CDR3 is TGCAGTGCTCCGGACCAGGGATGGGACGAGCAGTACTTC. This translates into CSAPDQGWDEQYF.

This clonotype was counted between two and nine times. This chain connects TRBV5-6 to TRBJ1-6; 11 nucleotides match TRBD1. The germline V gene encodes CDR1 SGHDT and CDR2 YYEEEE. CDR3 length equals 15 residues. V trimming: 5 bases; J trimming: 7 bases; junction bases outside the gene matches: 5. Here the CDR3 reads CASSSWTGGNSPLHF. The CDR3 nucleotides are TGTGCCAGCAGTTCCTGGACAGGGGGCAATTCACCCCTCCACTTT.

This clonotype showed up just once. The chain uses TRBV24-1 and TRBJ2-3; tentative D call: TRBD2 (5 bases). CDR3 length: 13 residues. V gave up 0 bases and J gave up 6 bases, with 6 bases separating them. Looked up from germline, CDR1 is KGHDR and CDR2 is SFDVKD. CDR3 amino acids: CATSDLSGDTQYF. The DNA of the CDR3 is TGTGCCACCAGTGATTTGTCGGGGGATACGCAGTATTTT.

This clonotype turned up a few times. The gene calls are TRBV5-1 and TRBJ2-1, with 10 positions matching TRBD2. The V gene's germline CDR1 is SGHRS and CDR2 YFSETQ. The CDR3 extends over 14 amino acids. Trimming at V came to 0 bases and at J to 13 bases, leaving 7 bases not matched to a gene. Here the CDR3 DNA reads TGCGCCAGCAGCTTGGAATGGACTAGCGGACCCCAGTTCTTC. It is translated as CASSLEWTSGPQFF.

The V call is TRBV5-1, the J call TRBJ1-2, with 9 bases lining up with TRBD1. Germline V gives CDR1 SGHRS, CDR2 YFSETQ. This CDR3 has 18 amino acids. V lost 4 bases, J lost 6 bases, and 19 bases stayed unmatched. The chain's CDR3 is CASSDWDRELQTTNGYTF. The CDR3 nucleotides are TGCGCCAGCAGCGACTGGGACAGGGAGCTCCAAACTACTAATGGCTACACCTTC.

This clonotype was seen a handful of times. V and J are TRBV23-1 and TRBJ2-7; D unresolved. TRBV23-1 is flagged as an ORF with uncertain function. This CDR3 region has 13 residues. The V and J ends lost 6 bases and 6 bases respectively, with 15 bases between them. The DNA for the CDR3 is TGCGCCAGCAGCCAGCCCAACAAGTGCGAGCAGTACGTC. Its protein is CASSQPNKCEQYV.

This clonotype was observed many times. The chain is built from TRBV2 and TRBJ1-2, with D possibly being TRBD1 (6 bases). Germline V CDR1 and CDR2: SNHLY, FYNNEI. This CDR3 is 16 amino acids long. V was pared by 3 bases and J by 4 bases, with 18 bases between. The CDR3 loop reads CASSDRTETNFYGYTF. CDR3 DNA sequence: TGTGCCAGCAGTGACCGGACAGAGACAAATTTCTATGGCTACACCTTC.

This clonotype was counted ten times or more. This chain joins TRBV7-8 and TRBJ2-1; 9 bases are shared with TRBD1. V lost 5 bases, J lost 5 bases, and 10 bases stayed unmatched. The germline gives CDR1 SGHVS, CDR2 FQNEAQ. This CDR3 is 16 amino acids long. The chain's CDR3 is CASSIRGTGIDNEQFF. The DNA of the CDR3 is TGTGCCAGCAGCATTAGAGGGACAGGGATAGACAATGAGCAGTTCTTC.

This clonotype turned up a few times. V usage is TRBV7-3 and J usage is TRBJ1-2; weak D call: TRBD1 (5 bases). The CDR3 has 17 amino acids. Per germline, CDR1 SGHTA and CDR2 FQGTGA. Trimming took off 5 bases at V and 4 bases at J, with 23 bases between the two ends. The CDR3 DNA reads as TGTGCCAGCAGCCCGTACAAAGAAGACAGTCCGGCCTATGGCTACACCTTC. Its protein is CASSPYKEDSPAYGYTF.

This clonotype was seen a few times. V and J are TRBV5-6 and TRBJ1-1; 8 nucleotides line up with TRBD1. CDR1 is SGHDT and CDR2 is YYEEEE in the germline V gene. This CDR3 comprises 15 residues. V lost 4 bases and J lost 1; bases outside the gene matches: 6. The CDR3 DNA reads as TGTGCCAGCAGCGGTCGGGGACAGGCGAACACTGAAGCTTTCTTT. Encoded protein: CASSGRGQANTEAFF.

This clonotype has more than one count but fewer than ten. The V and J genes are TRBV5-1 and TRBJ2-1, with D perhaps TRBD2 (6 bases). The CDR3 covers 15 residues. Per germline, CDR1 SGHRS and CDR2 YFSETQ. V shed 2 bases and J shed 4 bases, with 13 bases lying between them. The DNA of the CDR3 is TGCGCCAGCAGCTTTTTGGCGGGACTTTACAATGAGCAGTTCTTC. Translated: CASSFLAGLYNEQFF.

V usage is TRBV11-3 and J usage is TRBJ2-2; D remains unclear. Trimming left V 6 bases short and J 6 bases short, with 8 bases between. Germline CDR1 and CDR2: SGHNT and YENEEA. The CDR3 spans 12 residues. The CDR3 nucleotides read TGTGCCAGCAGGTTCCGGTCCGGGGAGCTGTTTTTT. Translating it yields CASRFRSGELFF.

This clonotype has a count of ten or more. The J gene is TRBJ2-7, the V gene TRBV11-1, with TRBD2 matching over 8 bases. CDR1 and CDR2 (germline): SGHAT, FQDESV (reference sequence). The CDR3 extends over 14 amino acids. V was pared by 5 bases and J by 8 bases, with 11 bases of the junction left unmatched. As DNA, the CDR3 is TGTGCCAGCAGCGCCGGGGGGGCCCATACGAAGCAGTACGTC. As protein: CASSAGGAHTKQYV.

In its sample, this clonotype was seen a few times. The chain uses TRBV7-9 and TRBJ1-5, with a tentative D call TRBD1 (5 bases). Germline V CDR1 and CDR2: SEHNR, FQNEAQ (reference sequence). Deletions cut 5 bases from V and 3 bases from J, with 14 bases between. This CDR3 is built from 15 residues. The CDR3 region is CASSERDGFNQPQHF. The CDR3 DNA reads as TGTGCCAGCAGCGAGAGGGACGGATTCAATCAGCCCCAGCATTTT.

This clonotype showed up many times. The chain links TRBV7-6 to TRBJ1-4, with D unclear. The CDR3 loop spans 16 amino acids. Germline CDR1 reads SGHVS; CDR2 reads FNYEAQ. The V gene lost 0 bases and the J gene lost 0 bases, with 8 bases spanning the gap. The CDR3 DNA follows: TGTGCCAGCAGCTTAGCGGTGGTCGCAACTAATGAAAAACTGTTTTTT. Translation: CASSLAVVATNEKLFF.

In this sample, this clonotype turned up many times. The CDR3, as DNA: TGTGCCAGCAGTTACTCGGTCGGGAGAAGGGGCACAGATACGCAGTATTTT. Translating it yields CASSYSVGRRGTDTQYF. This chain joins TRBV6-5 and TRBJ2-3; a weak D match, TRBD2 (6 bases). The CDR3 loop spans 17 amino acids. Germline CDR1 and CDR2: MNHEY and SVGAGI. V lost 0 bases and J 1 base, leaving 14 bases between the germline ends.

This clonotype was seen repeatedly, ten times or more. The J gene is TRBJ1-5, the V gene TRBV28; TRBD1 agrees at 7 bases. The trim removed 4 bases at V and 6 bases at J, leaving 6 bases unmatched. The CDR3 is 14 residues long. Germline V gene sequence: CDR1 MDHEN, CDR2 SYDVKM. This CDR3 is CASSYRGGGQPQHF. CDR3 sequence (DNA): TGTGCCAGCAGTTACAGAGGGGGCGGTCAGCCCCAGCATTTT.

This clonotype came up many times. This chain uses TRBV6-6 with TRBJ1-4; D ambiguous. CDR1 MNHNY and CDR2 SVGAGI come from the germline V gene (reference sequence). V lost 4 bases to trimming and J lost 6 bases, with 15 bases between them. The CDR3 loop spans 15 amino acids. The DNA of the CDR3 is TGTGCCAGCAGTTCCTTGGTCTCTTCCCATGAAAAACTGTTTTTT. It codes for CASSSLVSSHEKLFF.

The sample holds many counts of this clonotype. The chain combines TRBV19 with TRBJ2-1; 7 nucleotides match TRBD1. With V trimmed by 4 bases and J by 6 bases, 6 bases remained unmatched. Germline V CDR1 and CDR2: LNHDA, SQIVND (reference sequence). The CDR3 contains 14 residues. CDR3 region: CASSNAGTANEQFF. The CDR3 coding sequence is TGTGCCAGTAGTAACGCCGGGACAGCCAATGAGCAGTTCTTC.

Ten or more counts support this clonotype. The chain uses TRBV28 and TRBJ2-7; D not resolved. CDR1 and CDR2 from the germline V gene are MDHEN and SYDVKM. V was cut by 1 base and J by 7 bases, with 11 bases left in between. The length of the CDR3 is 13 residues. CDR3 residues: CASSLSALREQYV. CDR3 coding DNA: TGTGCCAGCAGTTTATCCGCCTTACGAGAGCAGTACGTC.

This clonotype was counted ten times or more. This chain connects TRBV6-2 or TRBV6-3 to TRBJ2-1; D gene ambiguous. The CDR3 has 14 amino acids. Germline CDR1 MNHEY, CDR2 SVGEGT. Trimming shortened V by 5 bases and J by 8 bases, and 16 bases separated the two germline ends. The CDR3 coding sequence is TGTGCCAGCAGTGCCCTTAGAGAACCGGATGAGCAGTTCTTC. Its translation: CASSALREPDEQFF.

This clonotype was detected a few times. CDR3: CASSLLTLRQVSSSYNEQFF. CDR3 DNA: TGTGCCAGCAGTCTCCTCACCCTTAGACAGGTTTCCAGCTCCTACAATGAGCAGTTCTTC. The chain carries TRBV6-2 or TRBV6-3 and TRBJ2-1, with D possibly TRBD1 on 6 matching bases. Germline loops: CDR1 MNHEY, CDR2 SVGEGT. V shed 5 bases and J shed 0 bases, with 26 bases lying between them. The CDR3 has 20 amino acids.